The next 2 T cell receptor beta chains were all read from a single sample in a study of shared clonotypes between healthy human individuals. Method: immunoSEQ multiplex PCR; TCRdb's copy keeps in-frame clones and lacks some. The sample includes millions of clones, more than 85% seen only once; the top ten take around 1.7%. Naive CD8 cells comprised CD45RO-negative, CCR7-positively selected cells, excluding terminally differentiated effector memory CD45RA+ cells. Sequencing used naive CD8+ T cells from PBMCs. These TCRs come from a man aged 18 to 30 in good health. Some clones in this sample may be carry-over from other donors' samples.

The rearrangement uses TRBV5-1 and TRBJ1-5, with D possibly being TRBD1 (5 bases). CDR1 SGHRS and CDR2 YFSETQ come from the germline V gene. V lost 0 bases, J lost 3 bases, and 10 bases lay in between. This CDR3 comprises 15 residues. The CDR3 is CASSLEGTYNQPQHF. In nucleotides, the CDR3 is TGCGCCAGCAGCTTGGAGGGGACTTACAATCAGCCCCAGCATTTT.

This CDR3 is CASSFGTGPYEQYF. CDR3 bases: TGTGCCAGCAGCTTCGGGACAGGTCCCTACGAGCAGTACTTC. The rearrangement uses TRBV7-2 and TRBJ2-7, with 8 positions matching TRBD1. The CDR3 loop spans 14 amino acids. Germline CDR1 and CDR2: SGHTA and FQGNSA. Losses at the gene ends were 3 bases for V and 2 bases for J; bases not matched to a gene: 3.